This TCR beta chain was recovered during a study of T cell responses to AZD1222 COVID-19 vaccine. Whole-study context: Second-dose timings of about 4 or about 12 weeks were pooled.

Study-wide points: Donors were chiefly white British, with a greater number of females, and clonal diversity was perhaps underestimated.

Note on this clone: Its target is unknown.

The CDR3 loop spans 16 amino acids. The V gene's germline CDR1 is SGHVT and CDR2 SQSDAQ. Trimming cost V 1 base and J 3 bases; bases outside gene matches: 8. TCRdb keeps only in-frame clones here, not all; method: immunoSEQ multiplex PCR. The sample includes roughly 140,000 clones, around 93% of them seen just once. The specimen was peripheral blood, collected on day 0 of AZD1222 vaccination. The chain has TRBV7-4 and TRBJ2-7, with 8 bases that match TRBD1. The clonotype comes from an adult in good health. In DNA, the CDR3 is TGTGCCAGCAGCTTAGGAGGACAGGGACTTTACTACGAGCAGTACTTC. Its protein is CASSLGGQGLYYEQYF.